This record covers a single T cell receptor (beta chain). This entry is derived from a study of blood T cell repertoires in COVID-19. Study overall: Both acute and convalescent COVID-19 samples were obtained from the United States, Italy and Spain. Sources were T cells, B-cell-depleted T cells, or PBMCs; the material itself was cDNA or gDNA.

Data came from immunoSEQ multiplex PCR; TCRdb stores just in-frame clones and leaves some out. The table has 350,000 to 400,000 clones, approximately 86% seen once. Enrolled during active infection, Seattle patients were then followed longitudinally. Losses at the gene ends were 5 bases for V and 5 bases for J; bases not matched to a gene: 5. There are 14 residues in the CDR3. Germline assignment: CDR1 MNHEY and CDR2 SMNVEV (reference sequence). The receptor comes from a woman aged 60-75 years with COVID-19, enrolled during active disease. The rearrangement uses TRBV27 and TRBJ1-4; 7 bases agree with TRBD1. Input material: peripheral blood. CDR3 sequence reads: CASSRGQMNEKLFF. CDR3 DNA: TGTGCCAGCAGTAGGGGGCAAATGAATGAAAAACTGTTTTTT.